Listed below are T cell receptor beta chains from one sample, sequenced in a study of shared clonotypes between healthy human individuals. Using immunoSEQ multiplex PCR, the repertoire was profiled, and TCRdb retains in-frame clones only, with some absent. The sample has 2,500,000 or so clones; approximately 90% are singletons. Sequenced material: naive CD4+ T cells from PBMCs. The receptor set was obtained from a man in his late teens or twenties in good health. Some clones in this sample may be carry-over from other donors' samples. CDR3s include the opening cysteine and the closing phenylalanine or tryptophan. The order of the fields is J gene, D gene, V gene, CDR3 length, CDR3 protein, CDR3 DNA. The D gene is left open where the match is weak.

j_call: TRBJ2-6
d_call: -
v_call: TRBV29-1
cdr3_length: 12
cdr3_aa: CSVESGANVLTF
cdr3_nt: TGCAGCGTTGAGAGTGGGGCCAACGTCCTGACTTTC

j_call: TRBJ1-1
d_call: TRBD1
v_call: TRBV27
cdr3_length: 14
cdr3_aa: CASRYRGMSTEAFF
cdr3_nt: TGTGCCAGCAGGTACAGGGGGATGAGCACTGAAGCTTTCTTT

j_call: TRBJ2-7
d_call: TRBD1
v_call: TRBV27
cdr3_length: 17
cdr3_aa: CASSPDAWGQGKEEQYF
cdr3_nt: TGTGCCAGCAGCCCCGATGCATGGGGACAGGGGAAGGAGGAGCAGTACTTC

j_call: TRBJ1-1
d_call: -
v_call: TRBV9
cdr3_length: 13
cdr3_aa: CASSAQRGTEAFF
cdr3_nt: TGTGCCAGCAGCGCCCAGAGAGGGACTGAAGCTTTCTTT

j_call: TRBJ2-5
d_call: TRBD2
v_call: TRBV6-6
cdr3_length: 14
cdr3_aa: CASSPRGAEETQYF
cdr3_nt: TGTGCCAGCAGCCCGCGGGGGGCGGAGGAGACCCAGTACTTC

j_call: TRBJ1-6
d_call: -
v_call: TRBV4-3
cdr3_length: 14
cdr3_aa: CASSRDLYNSPLHF
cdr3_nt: TGCGCCAGCAGCCGGGATCTCTATAATTCACCCCTCCACTTT

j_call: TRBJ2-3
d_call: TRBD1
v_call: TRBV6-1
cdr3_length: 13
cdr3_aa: CASQRGRTDTQYF
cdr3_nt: TGTGCCAGCCAGAGGGGGCGGACAGATACGCAGTATTTT

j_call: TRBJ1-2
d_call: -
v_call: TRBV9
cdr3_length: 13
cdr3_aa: CASSVDINYGYTF
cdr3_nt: TGTGCCAGCAGCGTAGATATTAACTATGGCTACACCTTC

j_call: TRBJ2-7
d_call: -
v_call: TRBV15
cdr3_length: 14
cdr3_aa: CATSRPTGSYEQYF
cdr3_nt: TGTGCCACCAGCAGACCCACAGGGTCCTACGAGCAGTACTTC

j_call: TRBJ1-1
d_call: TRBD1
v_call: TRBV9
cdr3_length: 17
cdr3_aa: CASSPSIRTGANTEAFF
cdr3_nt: TGTGCCAGCAGCCCGAGTATCCGGACAGGGGCGAACACTGAAGCTTTCTTT

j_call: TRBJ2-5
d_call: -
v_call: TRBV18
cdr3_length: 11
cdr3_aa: CASSQGETQYF
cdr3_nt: TGTGCCAGCTCCCAAGGAGAGACCCAGTACTTC

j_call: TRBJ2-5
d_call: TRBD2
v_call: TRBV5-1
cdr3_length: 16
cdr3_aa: CASSSGLAGGGETQYF
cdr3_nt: TGCGCCAGCAGCTCCGGACTAGCGGGAGGAGGGGAGACCCAGTACTTC

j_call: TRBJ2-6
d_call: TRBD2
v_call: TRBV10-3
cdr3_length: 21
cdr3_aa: CAITNSPGLAGGPSGANVLTF
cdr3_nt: TGTGCCATCACCAATTCCCCGGGACTAGCGGGAGGGCCCTCTGGGGCCAACGTCCTGACTTTC